These T cell receptor beta chains were read from a single sample in a study of CD4 T cells in relation to SARS-CoV-2 and coronaviruses. These receptors have no known antigen. Produced via immunoSEQ multiplex PCR; TCRdb's table is partial and in-frame only. The sample shows 15,000 to 20,000 clones, about 80% of them seen only once. Sequencing was performed on CD4+ T cells from PBMCs, cultured in vitro. These receptors all stem from a human donor in good health. CDR3s leave out the opening cysteine and the closing phenylalanine or tryptophan. Some rows have no size entry. The others give once, few or many, or a class for an expanded clone.

>-|TRBJ1-2|TRBV5-1
ASSLVPGYGYT
>-|TRBJ1-3|TRBV9
ASSRQGANTIY
>-|TRBJ2-2|TRBV10-1
ASGTGLLTNTGELF
>-|TRBJ2-5|TRBV18
ASSPPRAGGHQETQY
>once|TRBJ1-3|TRBV9
ASSAQPGNTIY
>-|TRBJ2-1|TRBV9
ASSPQSSNEQF
>-|TRBJ2-3|TRBV3-1/TRBV3-2
ASSQAGGFADTQY
>-|TRBJ1-4|TRBV7-6
ASSLAVRDRGPRNEKLF
>-|TRBJ1-3|TRBV10-3
AITKGHSISGNTIY
>-|TRBJ1-5|TRBV5-8
ASSLGGMGGPPGHQPQH
>-|TRBJ2-2|TRBV7-2
ASSFGAGGDTGELF
>-|TRBJ2-1|TRBV5-1
ASSLEVQTSYNEQF
>-|TRBJ2-7|TRBV7-8
ASTQRQSHYEQY
>-|TRBJ2-7|TRBV10-2
ASLVYEQY
>-|TRBJ1-5|TRBV18
ASSPTEYQPQH
>-|TRBJ1-6|TRBV3-1/TRBV3-2
ASSQNIGGSSYNSPLH
>-|TRBJ2-1|TRBV5-1
ASSQSGTSKSYNEQF
>-|TRBJ1-6|TRBV30
AWRPRGTDNSPLH
>-|TRBJ1-1|TRBV7-8
ASTGEMNTEAF
>-|TRBJ2-2|TRBV6-4
ASSANTGELF
>-|TRBJ1-4|TRBV28
ASSSLLGRGVTNEKLF
>-|TRBJ1-4|TRBV11-2
ASKFGQPNEKLF
>-|TRBJ1-1|TRBV2
ASTETRDIGEAF
>few|TRBJ2-1|TRBV7-2
ASSQKVGIAGVNEQF
>-|TRBJ2-5|TRBV18
ASSPRPGQGARQETQY
>-|TRBJ2-3|TRBV24-1
ATSDATGTGTWGHQY
>-|TRBJ2-1|TRBV5-1
ASSLEGGSYNEQF
>-|TRBJ2-7|TRBV10-3
AIRMTGGDEQY
>-|TRBJ2-6|TRBV19
ASTGTLPNSGANVLT
>-|TRBJ1-2|TRBV9
ASSVASSGGYT
>-|TRBJ1-2|TRBV6-5
ASSYGQGNYGYT
>-|TRBJ2-7|TRBV6-1
ASSEVDRVSEQY
>few|TRBJ1-2|TRBV14
ASSPGQGRYGYT
>-|TRBJ2-3|TRBV18
ASSPLEVSPGTDTQY
>-|TRBJ1-6|TRBV18
ASSLASVGNSPLH
>-|TRBJ2-1|TRBV6-4
ASSVGGDSNEQF
>-|TRBJ2-1|TRBV5-1
ASSARQGNYNEQF
>-|TRBJ1-2|TRBV28
ASTIGDGYYGYT
>-|TRBJ1-2|TRBV27
ASSLSRAGNYGYT
>-|TRBJ2-2|TRBV24-1
ATSDLTGELF
>-|TRBJ1-1|TRBV9
ASSAQGNTEAF
>-|TRBJ2-7|TRBV3-1/TRBV3-2
ASSLFRASHPYEQY
>few|TRBJ1-1|TRBV19
ASSFTGAMNTEAF
>few|TRBJ1-5|TRBV19
ASSIRGQGNQPQH
>-|TRBJ1-2|TRBV9
ASSAQTGSGYT
>-|TRBJ2-5|TRBV19
ASSIQGGETQY
>once|TRBJ2-7|TRBV30
AWSVNRARGLAGGPGEQY
>-|TRBJ1-1|TRBV10-3
AISGAGTGAF
>-|TRBJ1-4|TRBV4-2
ASSQSRDSLEKLF
>-|TRBJ1-1|TRBV29-1
SVQGQRNTEAF
>few|TRBJ2-1|TRBV6-4
ASSETSGDYNEQF
>-|TRBJ2-7|TRBV21-1
ASSKPRPRGIYEQY
>once|TRBJ1-2|TRBV6-5
ASSYSTGGHGYT
>-|TRBJ2-6|TRBV7-6
ASSPLLPSGANVLT